These 20 T cell receptor beta chains originate from one sample sequenced in a study of metastatic and nonmetastatic thyroid tumors. TCRdb reassembled clones from the PCR reads with MiXCR. The sample carries 75,000 to 100,000 clones, about 13% recorded once. Every patient was untreated before thyroid surgery. Sequencing was carried out using blood. The receptors were sampled from a female donor with papillary thyroid cancer or a benign thyroid nodule (not recorded which). Some clones in this sample may be carry-over from other donors' samples.

This clone was counted at least ten times. V is TRBV28 and J is TRBJ1-3; 7 bases are a match to TRBD1. The CDR3 consists of 17 residues. Germline loops: CDR1 MDHEN, CDR2 SYDVKM. Trimming cost V 3 bases and J 0 bases; bases outside gene matches: 8. The CDR3 DNA follows: TGTGCCAGCAGTTTCCTCGGACAGGCGATCTCTGGAAACACCATATATTTT. This gives the protein CASSFLGQAISGNTIYF.

This clone was observed many times. The rearrangement uses TRBV5-1 and TRBJ2-7; D is possibly TRBD1 (6 bases). This CDR3 is built from 13 residues. Germline CDR1 is SGHRS and CDR2 is YFSETQ. The V gene lost 3 bases and the J gene lost 3 bases, with 10 bases spanning the gap. CDR3 residues: CASSYGQNYEQYF. The CDR3 DNA reads as TGCGCCAGCAGCTATGGACAGAACTACGAGCAGTACTTC.

This clone came up many times. The chain combines TRBV15 with TRBJ2-7, with unresolved D. The V end lost 0 bases, the J end lost 7 bases, and 7 bases lay between the germline ends. CDR1 LNHNV and CDR2 YYDKDF come from the germline V gene (reference sequence). The CDR3 has 12 residues. CDR3 DNA: TGTGCCACCAGCAGAGATAAGTTTGAGCAGTACTTC. This sequence encodes CATSRDKFEQYF.

This clone has a count of ten or more. This chain joins TRBV28 and TRBJ1-2; 8 nucleotides line up with TRBD1. The length of the CDR3 is 12 residues. CDR1 is MDHEN, CDR2 SYDVKM, per germline. The J segment lost 5 bases and the V segment lost 7 bases, leaving 3 bases of the junction unmatched. The CDR3 loop is CASKTGGYGYTF. The CDR3 bases are TGTGCCAGCAAAACAGGGGGATATGGCTACACCTTC.

This clone was seen at least ten times. The chain recombines TRBV19 with TRBJ1-2; tentative D call: TRBD1 (6 bases). V dropped 1 base and J dropped 7 bases, with 13 bases sitting between them. The CDR3 runs 14 residues. CDR1 is LNHDA, CDR2 SQIVND, per germline (reference sequence). CDR3 in amino acids: CASSIGTASRGYTF. In DNA, the CDR3 is TGTGCCAGTAGTATAGGGACAGCCTCGCGTGGCTACACCTTC.

In its sample, this clone was seen many times. The chain couples TRBV7-6 to TRBJ1-2; no firm D call. The germline V gene has CDR1 SGHVS and CDR2 FNYEAQ. Trimming pared 3 bases from V and 2 bases from J, leaving 7 bases between. This CDR3 has 13 residues. The CDR3 spells CASSFEGNYGYTF. In nucleotides, the CDR3 is TGTGCCAGCAGCTTTGAAGGGAACTATGGCTACACCTTC.

This clone has a count of ten or more. The chain links TRBV4-1 to TRBJ2-1, with 7 bases fitting TRBD2. Trimming removed 1 base from V and 2 bases from J; junction bases left unmatched: 14. The CDR3 length is 19 residues. Per the germline V gene, CDR1 is MGHRA and CDR2 is YSYEKL. CDR3 amino acids: CASSQVFASASGTYNEQFF. The DNA of the CDR3 is TGCGCCAGCAGCCAAGTATTCGCGAGCGCTAGCGGAACCTACAATGAGCAGTTCTTC.

At least ten counts were recorded for this clone. V is TRBV5-1 and J is TRBJ2-7, with a tentative D call TRBD1 (6 bases). Between the trimmed V and J ends, which lost 0 bases and 0 bases, there was a span of 10 bases. This CDR3 region has 15 residues. Per germline, CDR1 SGHRS and CDR2 YFSETQ. The CDR3 region is CASSLGPGHSYEQYF. The CDR3 DNA reads TGCGCCAGCAGCTTGGGGCCGGGACACTCCTACGAGCAGTACTTC.

In its sample, this clone was seen many times. The chain carries TRBV2 and TRBJ2-1; D gene uncertain. V lost 3 bases, J lost 4 bases, and 1 base lay in between. This CDR3 has 11 residues. Per germline, CDR1 SNHLY and CDR2 FYNNEI. The CDR3 nucleotides are TGTGCCAGCAGTGAGTACAATGAGCAGTTCTTC. This sequence encodes CASSEYNEQFF.

At least ten counts were recorded for this clone. V is TRBV19 and J is TRBJ1-5; tentative D call: TRBD1 (6 bases). CDR1 and CDR2 from the germline V gene are LNHDA and SQIVND (reference sequence). The CDR3 consists of 15 residues. The V and J ends lost 3 bases and 4 bases respectively, with 13 bases between them. The CDR3 loop is CASSMGHRENQPQHF. The DNA for the CDR3 is TGTGCCAGTAGTATGGGCCACAGGGAAAATCAGCCCCAGCATTTT.

This clone was observed many times. This chain uses TRBV5-6 with TRBJ2-6; a possible D gene is TRBD1 (6 bases). V shed 4 bases and J shed 2 bases, with 16 bases lying between them. CDR3 size: 17 residues. Germline V CDR1 and CDR2: SGHDT, YYEEEE. This chain's CDR3 is CASSPNSQGPGANVLTF. CDR3 DNA sequence: TGTGCCAGCAGCCCTAACTCACAGGGTCCTGGGGCCAACGTCCTGACTTTC.

This clone was observed at least ten times. The chain employs TRBV7-2 and TRBJ2-7; 12 nucleotides match TRBD2. The V gene end was trimmed by 1 base and the J gene end by 5 bases; junction bases not matched to a gene: 3. Germline V gives CDR1 SGHTA, CDR2 FQGNSA. This CDR3 contains 15 residues. The CDR3 sequence: CASSLGRTSGNEQYF. Written as DNA, the CDR3 is TGTGCCAGCAGCTTAGGCAGGACTAGCGGGAACGAGCAGTACTTC.

This clone was observed at least ten times. The DNA for the CDR3 is TGTGCCAGCAGGCTCGGAACAGGAGGAGCCTACAATGAGCAGTTCTTC. Amino acids: CASRLGTGGAYNEQFF. This chain links TRBV27 with TRBJ2-1; perhaps D is TRBD1 or TRBD2 (5 bases each). Germline V gene data show CDR1 as MNHEY and CDR2 as SMNVEV (reference sequence). This CDR3 is built from 16 residues. V was clipped by 6 bases and J by 2 bases, with 17 bases between them.

To note about this clone: A much more abundant neighbour one base away suggests this may be a read error. This rearrangement joins TRBV30 to TRBJ1-3; D not resolved. V was trimmed by 4 bases and J by 8 bases, leaving 15 bases between them. CDR3 length equals 13 residues. The germline V gene has CDR1 GTSNPN and CDR2 SVGIG (reference sequence). The CDR3 reads CAWIPQSVYTIYF. The CDR3 region has the DNA TGTGCCTGGATCCCCCAGAGTGTATACACCATATATTTT.

This clone was observed a few times. The gene calls are TRBV6-5 and TRBJ1-2; possible D gene TRBD1, 5 bases. The CDR3 runs to 14 residues. V lost 0 bases, J lost 6 bases, and 11 bases lay in between. Germline CDR1 MNHEY, CDR2 SVGAGI. The CDR3 here is CASSYSWGKDGYTF. Written as DNA, the CDR3 is TGTGCCAGCAGTTACTCATGGGGGAAGGATGGCTACACCTTC.

This clone was observed many times. The chain is built from TRBV5-4 and TRBJ1-2; 7 bases match TRBD1. From germline, CDR1 is SGHNT and CDR2 YYREEE (reference sequence). The V segment lost 6 bases and the J segment 4 bases; nucleotides outside the gene matches: 6. The CDR3 has 13 residues. In DNA, the CDR3 is TGTGCCAGCACTCCGGACAGGACCTATGGCTACACCTTC. This sequence encodes CASTPDRTYGYTF.

This clone was counted many times. The chain combines TRBV5-1 with TRBJ2-7; maybe TRBD1 (7 bases). CDR1 is SGHRS, CDR2 YFSETQ, per germline. This CDR3 has 13 residues. Between the trimmed V and J ends, which lost 2 bases and 6 bases, there was a span of 12 bases. The CDR3, as DNA: TGCGCCAGCAGCTTTTCGCAGGGGGGCGAGCAGTACTTC. This translates into CASSFSQGGEQYF.

The chain employs TRBV5-1 and TRBJ1-2; 9 bases map to TRBD1. V dropped 4 bases and J dropped 3; count of bases not matched to a gene: 4. The CDR3 consists of 14 residues. Germline lookup yields CDR1 SGHRS and CDR2 YFSETQ. In DNA form, the CDR3 reads TGCGCCAGCAGCATACAGGGGGCGGACTATGGCTACACCTTC. As protein: CASSIQGADYGYTF.

This clone has ten or more counts. The CDR3 loop is CASRKTAGQGSGYTF. In DNA form, the CDR3 reads TGTGCCAGCAGAAAGACTGCGGGACAGGGTTCTGGCTACACCTTC. The chain is built from TRBV3-1 and TRBJ1-2, with 9 nucleotides matching TRBD1. V was pared by 6 bases and J by 7 bases, with 12 bases of the junction left unmatched. This CDR3 spans 15 amino acids. Germline assignment: CDR1 LGHDT and CDR2 YNNKEL (reference sequence).

This clone occurred many times. J is TRBJ2-1 and V is TRBV7-9; a weak D match, TRBD2 (5 bases). Germline V gene lookup returns CDR1 SEHNR and CDR2 FQNEAQ (reference sequence). The V and J ends lost 3 bases and 9 bases respectively, with 12 bases between them. There are 13 residues in the CDR3. CDR3 protein: CASSFLIGIEQFF. DNA of the CDR3: TGTGCCAGCAGCTTCTTAATCGGGATTGAGCAGTTCTTC.